These T cell receptor beta chains were read from a single sample in a study of T-cell reconstitution after alpha-beta-depleted transplantation in children. TCRdb ran MiXCR on the PCR reads and lists one entry per CDR3 protein. The sample carries around 240,000 distinct CDR3 sequences, around 9.7% recorded once. Material: PBMCs from the stem cell graft donor, obtained from the stem cell graft. These receptors were obtained from a human donor who donated a stem cell graft to a child with SCID. CDR3s include the opening cysteine and the closing phenylalanine or tryptophan.

TRBV15 CATSRTPSGLAGNEQFF
TRBV5-1 CASSPGDSTDTQYF
TRBV6-2/TRBV6-3 CASRWGVPAPLHF
TRBV20-1 CSAFLRGGGNTEAFF
TRBV5-1 CASSLEAGTGNTIYF
TRBV20-1 CSATRTGNTEAFF
TRBV6-5 CASSYGGSKNSPLHF
TRBV13 CASSFAGQGNTEAFF
TRBV5-1 CASSPPGHHLEQYF
TRBV7-3 CASSPTGLYEQYF
TRBV20-1 CSARDLLQTAGELFF
TRBV5-5 CASSLVGPNYEQYF
TRBV16 CASSQSRQREQYF
TRBV6-5 CASSYAENTEAFF
TRBV12-3/TRBV12-4 CASSLTEDSRNQPQHF
TRBV20-1 CSAVPGGPGYEQYF
TRBV30 CAWQTSYEQYF
TRBV5-6 CAIPKPGQLNYEQYF
TRBV4-1 CASSRTGGGIGYTF
TRBV5-5 CASSPRTGAYGYTF
TRBV19 CASSLEYSGGKNIQYF
TRBV10-3 CAIRATSNQPQHF
TRBV20-1 CSARAAEGLDTEAFF
TRBV9 CASSGQGISEAFF
TRBV20-1 CSAEGQSYGYTF
TRBV6-5 CASRTQGAVYEQYF
TRBV20-1 CSARVPPGALSPLHF
TRBV7-2 CASSPGTAYQETQYF
TRBV20-1 CSARGVGLDNEQFF
TRBV7-6 CASSSGQVLSADTQYF
TRBV4-2 CASSQDGTKTQYF
TRBV28 CASMDRARSTEAFF
TRBV20-1 CSARDAQQGSTEAFF
TRBV18 CASSPRLTGTGELFF
TRBV2 CASSGQGYSTEAFF
TRBV7-2 CASSRSGRADTQYF
TRBV28 CASQGRNNEKLFF
TRBV15 CATSNSGGETQYF